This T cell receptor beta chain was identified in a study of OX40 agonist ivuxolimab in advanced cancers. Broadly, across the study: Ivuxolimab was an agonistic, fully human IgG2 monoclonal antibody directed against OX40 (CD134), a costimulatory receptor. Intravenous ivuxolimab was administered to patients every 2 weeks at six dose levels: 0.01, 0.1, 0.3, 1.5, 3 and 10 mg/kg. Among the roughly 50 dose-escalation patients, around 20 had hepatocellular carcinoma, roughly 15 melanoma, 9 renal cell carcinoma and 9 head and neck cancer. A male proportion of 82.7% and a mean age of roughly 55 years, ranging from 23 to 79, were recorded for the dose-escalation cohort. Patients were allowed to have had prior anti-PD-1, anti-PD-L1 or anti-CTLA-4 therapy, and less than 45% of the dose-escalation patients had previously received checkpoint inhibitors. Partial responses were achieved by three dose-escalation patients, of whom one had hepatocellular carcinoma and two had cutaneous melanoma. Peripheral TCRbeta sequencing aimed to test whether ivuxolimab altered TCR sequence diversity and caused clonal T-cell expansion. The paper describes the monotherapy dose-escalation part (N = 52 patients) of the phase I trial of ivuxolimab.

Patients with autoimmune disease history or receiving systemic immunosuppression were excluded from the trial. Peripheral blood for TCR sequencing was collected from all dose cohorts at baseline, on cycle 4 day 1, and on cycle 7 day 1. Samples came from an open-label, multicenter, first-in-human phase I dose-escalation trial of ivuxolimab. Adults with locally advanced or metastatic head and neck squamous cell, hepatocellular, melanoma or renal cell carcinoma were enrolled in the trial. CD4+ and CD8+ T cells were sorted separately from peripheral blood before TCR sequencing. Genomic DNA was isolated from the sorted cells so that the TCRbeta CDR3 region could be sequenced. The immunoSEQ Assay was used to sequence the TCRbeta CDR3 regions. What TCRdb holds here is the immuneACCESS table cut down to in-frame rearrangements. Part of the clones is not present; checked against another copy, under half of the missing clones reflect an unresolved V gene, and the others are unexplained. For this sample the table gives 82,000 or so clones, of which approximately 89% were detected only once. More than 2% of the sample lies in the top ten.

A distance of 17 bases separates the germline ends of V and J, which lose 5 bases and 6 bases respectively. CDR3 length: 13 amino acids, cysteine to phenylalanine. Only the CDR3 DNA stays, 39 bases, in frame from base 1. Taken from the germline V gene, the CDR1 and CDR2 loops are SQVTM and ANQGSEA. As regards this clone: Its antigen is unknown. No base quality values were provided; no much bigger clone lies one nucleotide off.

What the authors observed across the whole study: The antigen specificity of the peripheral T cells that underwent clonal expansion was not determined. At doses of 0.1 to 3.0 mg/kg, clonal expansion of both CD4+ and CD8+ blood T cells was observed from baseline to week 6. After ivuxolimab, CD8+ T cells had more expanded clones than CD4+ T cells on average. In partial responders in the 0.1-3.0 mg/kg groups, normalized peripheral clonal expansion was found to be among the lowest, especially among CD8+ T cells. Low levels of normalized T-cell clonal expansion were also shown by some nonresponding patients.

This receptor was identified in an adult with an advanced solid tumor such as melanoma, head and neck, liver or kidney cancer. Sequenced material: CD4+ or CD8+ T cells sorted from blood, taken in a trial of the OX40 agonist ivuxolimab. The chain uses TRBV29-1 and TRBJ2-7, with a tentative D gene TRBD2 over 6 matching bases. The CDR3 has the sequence CSVSYHGLPEQYF. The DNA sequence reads TGCAGCGTTTCATACCACGGACTACCCGAGCAGTACTTC.